The TCR beta chain described here comes from a study of cytomegalovirus exposure and HLA in healthy donors. Findings of the study overall: Testing in vitro showed three CMV-associated chains specific for CMV antigens.

The V end lost 6 bases, the J end lost 0 bases, and 11 bases lay between the germline ends. CDR3 length equals 14 residues. The germline CDR1 and CDR2 sequences are LNHDA and SQIVND (reference sequence). The PCR ran on 60 Vbeta and 13 Jbeta primers. The repertoire was sequenced with immunoSEQ multiplex PCR; TCRdb's copy has only in-frame clones and lacks some. The sample shows under 100,000 clones, roughly two thirds of them seen only once. With regard to this clone: The antigen is undetermined.

Healthy bone marrow donors formed the donor group. The V and J genes are TRBV19 and TRBJ1-1, with D possibly matching TRBD1 (6 bases). The clonotype was recovered from a woman between 50 and 59 years old in good health and CMV-seropositive. The sample was PBMCs. CDR3 residues: CASRGDTMNTEAFF. DNA of the CDR3: TGTGCCAGTAGAGGGGACACCATGAACACTGAAGCTTTCTTT.